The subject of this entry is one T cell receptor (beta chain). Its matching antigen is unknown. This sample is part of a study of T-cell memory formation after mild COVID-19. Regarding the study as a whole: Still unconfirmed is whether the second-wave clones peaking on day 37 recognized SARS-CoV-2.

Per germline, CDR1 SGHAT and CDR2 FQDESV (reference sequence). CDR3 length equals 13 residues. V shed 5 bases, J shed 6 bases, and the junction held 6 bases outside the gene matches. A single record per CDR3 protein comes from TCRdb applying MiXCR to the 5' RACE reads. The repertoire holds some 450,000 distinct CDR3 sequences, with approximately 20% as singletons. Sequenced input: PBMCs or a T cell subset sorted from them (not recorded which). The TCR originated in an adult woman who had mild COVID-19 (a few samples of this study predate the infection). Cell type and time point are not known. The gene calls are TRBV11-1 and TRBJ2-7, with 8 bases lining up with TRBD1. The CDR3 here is CASSPGTGAEQYF. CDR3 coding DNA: TGTGCCAGCAGCCCCGGGACAGGAGCCGAGCAGTACTTC.